This T cell receptor beta chain was sequenced for a study of Graves' ophthalmopathy and Graves' hyperthyroidism. Study-wide results and limits: Using 13 signatures, a model distinguished ophthalmopathy from stable hyperthyroidism, reaching more than 85% sensitivity and over 65% specificity. Most thyroid-expanded clonotypes exceeding 0.001 frequency were also found in blood.

In regard to this clonotype: The antigen remains unidentified.

Amplification targeted the TCR beta CDR3 regions, with RNA transcripts as the source material. HTBI primers primed a first-round RT-PCR, and a second-round multiplex PCR followed. TCRdb analysed the multiplex PCR reads with MiXCR anew, one entry per CDR3 protein. Of about 400,000 distinct CDR3 sequences listed, over 20% are singletons. Stable hyperthyroidism referred to disease that showed no ophthalmopathy within 18 months of follow-up. The hyperthyroidism patients had a new diagnosis of under 2 months' duration and were aged 18 to 65. The CDR3 is made up of 14 amino acids. Per the germline V gene, CDR1 is MNHEY and CDR2 is SMNVEV (reference sequence). Trimming cost V 2 bases and J 4 bases, with 9 bases left between them.

The V and J genes are TRBV27 and TRBJ1-5; D is perhaps TRBD1 (6 bases). The TCR sequence derives from a woman aged 18-30 years with stable Graves' hyperthyroidism. Sequencing was carried out using peripheral blood. The CDR3 is CASSLERGNQPQHF. The CDR3 nucleotides are TGTGCCAGCAGTTTAGAGAGGGGGAATCAGCCCCAGCATTTT.